This T cell receptor beta chain appears in the sequencing data of a study of PD-1 blockade in classical Hodgkin lymphoma. Study-level findings and limits: Exclusion removed patients who began nivolumab under 1 year after ASCT. Similar baseline diversity was found in complete responders and newly diagnosed patients.

The protocol was immunoSEQ multiplex PCR, while the TCRdb copy is restricted to in-frame clones and leaves out a portion. The repertoire holds about 34,000 clones, with 76% as singletons. The V end was cut by 10 bases, the J end by 1 base, with 11 bases between. The germline CDR1 and CDR2 sequences are MNHEY and SVGAGI. There are 12 residues in the CDR3. Brentuximab vedotin exposure varied, and every patient relapsed after autologous stem cell transplantation. This clone turned up a few times. The antigen remains undetermined. The sequenced sample was peripheral blood mononuclear cells (PBMCs), obtained before the second cycle of nivolumab. The chain is built from TRBV6-5 and TRBJ2-7; no clear D gene. This receptor was identified in a human donor with classical Hodgkin lymphoma. CDR3 protein: CATSLGSYEQYF. CDR3 sequence (DNA): TGTGCCACCTCCCTAGGGTCCTACGAGCAGTACTTC.